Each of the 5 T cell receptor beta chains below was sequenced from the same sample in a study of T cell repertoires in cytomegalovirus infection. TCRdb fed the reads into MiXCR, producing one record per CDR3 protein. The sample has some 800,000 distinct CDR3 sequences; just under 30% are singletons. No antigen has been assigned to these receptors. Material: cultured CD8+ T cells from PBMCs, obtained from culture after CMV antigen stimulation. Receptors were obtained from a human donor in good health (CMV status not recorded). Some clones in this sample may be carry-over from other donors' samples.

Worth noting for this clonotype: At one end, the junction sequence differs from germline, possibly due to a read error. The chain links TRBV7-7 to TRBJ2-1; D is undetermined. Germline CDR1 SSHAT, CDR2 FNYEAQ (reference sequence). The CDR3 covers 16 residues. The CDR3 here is CASSLEVAKSYNEQFF. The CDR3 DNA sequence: TGTGCTAGCAGCTTAGAGGTAGCAAAATCCTACAATGAGCAGTTCTTC. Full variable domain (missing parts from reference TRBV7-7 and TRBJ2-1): GAGVSQSPRYKVTKRGQDVTLRCDPISSHATLYWYQQALGQGPEFLTYFNYEAQPDKSGLPSDRFSAERPEGSISTLTIQRTEQRDSAMYRCASSLEVAKSYNEQFFGPGTRLTVL.

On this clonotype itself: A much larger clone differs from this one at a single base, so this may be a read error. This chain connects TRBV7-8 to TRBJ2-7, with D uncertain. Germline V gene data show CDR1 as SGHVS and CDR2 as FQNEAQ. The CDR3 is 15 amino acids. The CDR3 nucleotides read TGTGCCAGCAGCTCAATTCCCCGGAGTTCCTACGAGCGGTACGTC. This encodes CASSSIPRSSYERYV.

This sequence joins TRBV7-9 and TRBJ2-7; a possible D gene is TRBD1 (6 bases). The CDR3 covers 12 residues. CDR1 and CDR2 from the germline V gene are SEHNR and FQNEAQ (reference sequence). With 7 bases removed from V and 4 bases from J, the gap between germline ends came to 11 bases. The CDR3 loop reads CASTIGGYEQYV. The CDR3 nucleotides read TGTGCCAGCACCATAGGGGGATACGAGCAGTACGTC.

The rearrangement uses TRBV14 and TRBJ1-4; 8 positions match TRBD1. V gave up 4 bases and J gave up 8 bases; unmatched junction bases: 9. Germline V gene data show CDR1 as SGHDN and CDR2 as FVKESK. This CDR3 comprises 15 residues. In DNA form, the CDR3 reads TGTGCCAGCAGCCTTACTGGACAGGGTATCGAAAAACTGTTTTTT. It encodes CASSLTGQGIEKLFF.

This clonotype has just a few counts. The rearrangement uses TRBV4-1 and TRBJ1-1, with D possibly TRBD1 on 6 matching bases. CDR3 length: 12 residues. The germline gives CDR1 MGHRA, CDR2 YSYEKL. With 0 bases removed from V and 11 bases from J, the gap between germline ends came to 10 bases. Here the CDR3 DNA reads TGCGCCAGCAGCCAAGAGCCAGGGGAGGCTTTCTTT. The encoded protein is CASSQEPGEAFF.